Sequencing of this TCR beta chain was carried out in a study of CD8+CD57+ T cells in acquired aplastic anemia. Patients selected for sequencing had displayed CD8+CD57+ cell expansion by flow cytometry. This clonotype was counted at least ten times. Genomic DNA served as template for TCR beta VDJ and CDR3 profiling. TCRdb analysed the reads with MiXCR anew, one entry per CDR3 protein. The data contain approximately 300,000 distinct CDR3 sequences, approximately 58% of them singletons. CDR1 is SEHNR and CDR2 is FQNEAQ in the germline V gene (reference sequence). V lost 5 bases to trimming and J lost 1 base, with 20 bases between them. This CDR3 is 18 amino acids long.

Sequenced material: sorted CD4+, CD8+, or CD8+CD57+ T cells (not recorded which) from PBMCs. This TCR came from a human donor with aplastic anemia. J is TRBJ2-2 and V is TRBV7-9; possible D gene TRBD2, 5 bases. CDR3 sequence reads: CASSAQNRGLVNTGELFF. The CDR3 bases are TGTGCCAGCAGCGCTCAGAACCGCGGGTTAGTGAACACCGGGGAGCTGTTTTTT.